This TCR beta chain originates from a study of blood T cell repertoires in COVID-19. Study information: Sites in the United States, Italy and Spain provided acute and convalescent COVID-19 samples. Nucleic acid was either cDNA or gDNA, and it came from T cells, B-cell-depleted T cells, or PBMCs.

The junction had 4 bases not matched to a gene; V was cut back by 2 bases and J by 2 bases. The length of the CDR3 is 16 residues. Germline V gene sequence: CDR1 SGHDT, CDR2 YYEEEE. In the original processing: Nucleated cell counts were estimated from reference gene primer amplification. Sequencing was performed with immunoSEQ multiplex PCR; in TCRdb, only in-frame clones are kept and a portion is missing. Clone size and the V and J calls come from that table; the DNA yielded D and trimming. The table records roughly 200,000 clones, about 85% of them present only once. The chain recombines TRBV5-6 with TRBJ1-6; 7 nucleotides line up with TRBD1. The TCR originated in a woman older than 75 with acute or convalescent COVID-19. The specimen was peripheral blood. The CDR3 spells CASSLQGITYNSPLHF. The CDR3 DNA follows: TGTGCCAGCAGCTTACAGGGGATAACCTATAATTCACCCCTCCACTTT.